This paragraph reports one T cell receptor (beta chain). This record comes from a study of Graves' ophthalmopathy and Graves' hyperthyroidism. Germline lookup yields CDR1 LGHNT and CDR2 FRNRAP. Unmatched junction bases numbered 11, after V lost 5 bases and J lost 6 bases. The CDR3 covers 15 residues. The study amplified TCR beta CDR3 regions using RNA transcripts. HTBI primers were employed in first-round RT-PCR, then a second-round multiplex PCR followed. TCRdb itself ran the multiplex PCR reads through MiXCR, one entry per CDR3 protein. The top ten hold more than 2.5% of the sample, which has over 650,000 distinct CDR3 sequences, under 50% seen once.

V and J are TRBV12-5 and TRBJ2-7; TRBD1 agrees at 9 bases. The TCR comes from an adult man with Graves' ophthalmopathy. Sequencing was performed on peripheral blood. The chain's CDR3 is CASGKKWTGAAEQYF. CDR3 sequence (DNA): TGTGCTAGTGGTAAAAAATGGACAGGGGCGGCCGAGCAGTACTTC.